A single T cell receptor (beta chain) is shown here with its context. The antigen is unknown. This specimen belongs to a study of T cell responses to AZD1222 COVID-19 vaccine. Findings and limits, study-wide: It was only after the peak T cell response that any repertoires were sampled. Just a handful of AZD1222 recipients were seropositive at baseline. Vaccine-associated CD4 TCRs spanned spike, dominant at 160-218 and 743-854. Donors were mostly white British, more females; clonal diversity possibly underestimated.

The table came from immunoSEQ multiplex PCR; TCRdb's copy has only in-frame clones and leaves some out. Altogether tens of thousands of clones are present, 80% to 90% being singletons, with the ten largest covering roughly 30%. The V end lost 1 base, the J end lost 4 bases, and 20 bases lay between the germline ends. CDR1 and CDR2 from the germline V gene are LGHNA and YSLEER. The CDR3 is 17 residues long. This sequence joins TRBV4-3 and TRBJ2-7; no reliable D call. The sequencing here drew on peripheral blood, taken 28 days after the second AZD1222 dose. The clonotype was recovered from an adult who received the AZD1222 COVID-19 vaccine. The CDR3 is CASSQGMVTAGRYEQYF. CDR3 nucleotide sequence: TGCGCCAGCAGCCAAGGGATGGTGACGGCCGGTAGGTACGAGCAGTACTTC.